The 14 T cell receptor beta chains presented below share a single source sample, sequenced in a study of neoadjuvant anti-PD-1 for oral cavity cancer. Method: immunoSEQ multiplex PCR; TCRdb's copy keeps in-frame clones and lacks some. The table records more than 8,000 clones, approximately 59% of them present only once. Time point here: after neoadjuvant nivolumab, at surgical resection. Sequencing was performed on PBMCs, taken after nivolumab (anti-PD-1) treatment. Source of these receptors: a person between 35 and 79 years old with oral cavity squamous cell carcinoma.

The V and J genes are TRBV2 and TRBJ2-2, with TRBD1 as a possible D gene (5 bases). Germline assignment: CDR1 SNHLY and CDR2 FYNNEI. Trimming left V 2 bases short and J 2 bases short, with 9 bases between. The length of the CDR3 is 15 residues. This chain's CDR3 is CASSELGANTGELFF. The CDR3 DNA reads TGTGCCAGCAGTGAACTAGGGGCTAACACCGGGGAGCTGTTTTTT.

This clone was recorded a few times. This chain joins TRBV27 and TRBJ1-6; D is ambiguous. The ends were cut back, 5 bases at V and 9 bases at J, with 14 bases in the middle. The germline V gene has CDR1 MNHEY and CDR2 SMNVEV (reference sequence). The CDR3 is 14 residues long. In nucleotides, the CDR3 is TGTGCCAGCAGTCCGAGGCGGAGAGGTTCACCCCTCCACTTT. Translation: CASSPRRRGSPLHF.

The chain employs TRBV19 and TRBJ1-1, with no clear D. V was shortened by 3 bases and J by 0 bases, with 11 bases between the two germline ends. CDR1 is LNHDA, CDR2 SQIVND, per germline (reference sequence). The CDR3 totals 15 residues. CDR3 sequence (DNA): TGTGCCAGTAGTATTATGGCCCAGTTGAACACTGAAGCTTTCTTT. The encoded protein is CASSIMAQLNTEAFF.

Here the CDR3 reads CSVPTSGTGEQYF. In nucleotides, the CDR3 is TGCAGCGTTCCCACTAGCGGGACTGGTGAGCAGTACTTC. The rearrangement links TRBV29-1 to TRBJ2-7, with TRBD2 identical over 10 bases. The CDR3 extends over 13 amino acids. After removal of 5 bases from V and 7 bases from J, the junction contained 8 bases not matched to a gene. CDR1 is SQVTM and CDR2 is ANQGSEA in the germline V gene.

The chain combines TRBV2 with TRBJ2-5; TRBD1 is a possible D gene (6 bases). This CDR3 has 11 amino acids. The V gene's germline CDR1 is SNHLY and CDR2 FYNNEI. The V end was cut by 7 bases, the J end by 6 bases, with 9 bases between. CDR3 protein: CASMGTKTQYF. As DNA, the CDR3 is TGTGCCAGCATGGGGACAAAGACCCAGTACTTC.

The J gene is TRBJ1-3, the V gene TRBV19; D not certain. Looked up from germline, CDR1 is LNHDA and CDR2 is SQIVND (reference sequence). Trimming removed 7 bases at V and 0 bases at J, with 10 bases between. CDR3 size: 14 residues. The CDR3 DNA reads as TGTGCCAGTAAGACGGAATTCTCTGGAAACACCATATATTTT. It translates to CASKTEFSGNTIYF.

This chain connects TRBV6-5 to TRBJ2-3, with D tentatively TRBD1 (6 bases). V was cut by 6 bases and J by 2 bases, with 15 bases left in between. Looked up from germline, CDR1 is MNHEY and CDR2 is SVGAGI. This CDR3 contains 15 residues. CDR3 nucleotides: TGTGCCAGCAGAGAGGACAGAGATTACACAGATACGCAGTATTTT. Translation: CASREDRDYTDTQYF.

This chain uses TRBV6-1 with TRBJ2-5; no clear D gene. The CDR3 is 14 amino acids. V dropped 1 base and J dropped 1 base, with 7 bases sitting between them. Germline CDR1 is MNHNS and CDR2 is SASEGT. CDR3 sequence: CASSEGAAQETQYF. Here the CDR3 DNA reads TGTGCCAGCAGTGAAGGAGCAGCCCAAGAGACCCAGTACTTC.

The chain combines TRBV7-9 with TRBJ1-4, with a weak D call TRBD1 (5 bases). Trimming left V 1 base short and J 0 bases short, with 12 bases between. Per germline, CDR1 SEHNR and CDR2 FQNEAQ (reference sequence). The CDR3 has 17 residues. This chain's CDR3 is CASSLGGRGATNEKLFF. In nucleotides, the CDR3 is TGTGCCAGCAGCTTAGGGGGGAGGGGTGCAACTAATGAAAAACTGTTTTTT.

This clone was counted between two and nine times. The chain has TRBV19 and TRBJ1-2; 9 bases line up with TRBD1. With 6 bases clipped from V and 2 bases from J, the junction kept 7 bases outside the gene matches. Germline V gives CDR1 LNHDA, CDR2 SQIVND (reference sequence). This CDR3 spans 15 amino acids. The DNA of the CDR3 is TGTGCCAGTAGAGAAGTACAGGGGGCCAACTATGGCTACACCTTC. Translation gives CASREVQGANYGYTF.

V gene TRBV19 combines with J gene TRBJ1-5, with D hard to call. Per germline, CDR1 LNHDA and CDR2 SQIVND (reference sequence). The ends were cut back, 5 bases at V and 1 base at J, with 12 bases in the middle. The CDR3 consists of 15 residues. As DNA, the CDR3 is TGTGCCAGTAGTGACGGCGGGGAGAGCAATCAGCCCCAGCATTTT. Protein product: CASSDGGESNQPQHF.

This clone has a handful of counts. CDR3 bases: TGTGCCAGCAGCTTACTCCCCACCGGGGACTCCTACGAGCAGTACTTC. Encoded protein: CASSLLPTGDSYEQYF. The chain links TRBV11-2 to TRBJ2-7; perhaps TRBD2 as D (5 bases). The CDR3 contains 16 residues. Trimming took 2 bases from V and 0 from J, leaving 14 bases between them. Germline V lookup: CDR1 SGHAT, CDR2 FQNNGV.

The table lists this clone with a few counts. The chain combines TRBV6-6 with TRBJ1-5, with D possibly being TRBD1 (6 bases). The V and J ends lost 4 bases and 7 bases respectively, with 17 bases between them. CDR1 is MNHNY and CDR2 is SVGAGI in the germline V gene (reference sequence). The CDR3 runs 15 residues. In DNA form, the CDR3 reads TGTGCCAGCAGTTCCTCCGGGACACCGGGCCAGCCCCAGCATTTT. It encodes CASSSSGTPGQPQHF.

A word on this clone: One end of the junction fails to match germline, which may point to a read error. V and J are TRBV6-1 and TRBJ2-7, with unresolved D. Germline CDR1 and CDR2: MNHNS and SASEGT. The CDR3 covers 13 residues. The CDR3 is CASSEGRALSPTF. CDR3 bases: TGTGCCAGCAGCGAAGGACGGGCTCTCTCTCCTACTTTC.